The present TCR beta chain was sequenced within a study of cytomegalovirus exposure and HLA in healthy donors. PCR amplification relied on 60 Vbeta primers (plus 13 Jbeta primers). Clones were sequenced by immunoSEQ multiplex PCR, and TCRdb holds only the in-frame ones, with some missing. In the table there are 120,000 or so clones, approximately 80% of which are singletons. Trimming removed 2 bases at V and 5 bases at J, with 12 bases between. The CDR3 is made up of 14 amino acids. Germline assignment: CDR1 SNHLY and CDR2 FYNNEI. The TCR comes from a woman in her sixties in good health and CMV-seropositive. The V call is TRBV2, the J call TRBJ1-1; tentative D call: TRBD1 (5 bases). The sample consisted of PBMCs. The CDR3: CASSEWGVRTEAFF. The CDR3 bases are TGTGCCAGCAGTGAATGGGGGGTTAGGACTGAAGCTTTCTTT.